The present entry profiles one TCR beta chain with its context. In the original workflow: Estimates of nucleated cell counts were drawn from the amplification of reference gene primers. Libraries were prepared by immunoSEQ multiplex PCR; TCRdb keeps only in-frame clonotypes and omits some of them. For V, J and clone size, that table is used; D and trimming come from the DNA. This repertoire shows over 80,000 clones, more than 75% found once; its top ten account for 10%. This sample is part of a study of blood T cell repertoires in COVID-19. Turning to the study itself: There were acute and convalescent COVID-19 samples, and they came from the United States, Italy and Spain. Nucleic acid was either cDNA or gDNA, and it came from T cells, B-cell-depleted T cells, or PBMCs.

The receptor was isolated from a man aged 45-60 years with acute or convalescent COVID-19. The material sequenced was peripheral blood.

DNA of the CDR3: TGTGCCAGTAGTTCCCCGAGGGGGGGATACGAGCAGTACTTC. Encoded protein: CASSSPRGGYEQYF. This sequence joins TRBV19 and TRBJ2-7, with D possibly TRBD2 on 7 matching bases. CDR3 length equals 14 residues. Germline CDR1 LNHDA, CDR2 SQIVND (reference sequence). Trimming removed 5 bases at V and 4 bases at J, with 15 bases between.